This TCR beta chain appears in the sequencing data of a study of T cell clones after liver transplantation. The wider study: A pre-transplant mixed lymphocyte reaction with TCRbeta sequencing defined graft-donor-reactive clones followed in post-transplant blood. Samples came pre-transplant, pre-randomization before withdrawal, and post-randomization after withdrawal ended. The study's findings and limits: In two subjects, few donor cells limited the measurable donor-reactive repertoire.

To note about this clone: Its antigen remains unidentified.

Germline CDR1 reads ENHRY; CDR2 reads SYGVKD. With 4 bases removed from V and 9 bases from J, the gap between germline ends came to 16 bases. The CDR3 is 14 amino acids. Produced via immunoSEQ multiplex PCR; TCRdb's table is partial and in-frame only. The sample consists of approximately 71,000 clones, more than 85% of them appearing once. The specimen comprised CD4+ T cells from blood, sampled less than 27 months after liver transplant. The chain is built from TRBV10-3 and TRBJ2-1, with D possibly matching TRBD1 (6 bases). This sequence was found in a human patient who received a liver transplant. Part of the T cells may come from the graft donor. CDR3 residues: CAISVKGDGVEQFF. The CDR3 nucleotides read TGTGCCATCAGTGTAAAGGGGGACGGGGTTGAGCAGTTCTTC.